The next 2 T cell receptor beta chains were all read from a single sample in a study of cytomegalovirus exposure and HLA in healthy donors. It was with 60 Vbeta and 13 Jbeta primers that the PCR ran. Libraries were prepared by immunoSEQ multiplex PCR; TCRdb keeps only in-frame clonotypes and omits some of them. The listing records some 110,000 clones. Sequencing was done on a sample of PBMCs. The receptor source for this set is a man aged 25 to 40 in good health and CMV-seronegative.

The gene calls are TRBV5-4 and TRBJ2-1; D unresolved. V lost 4 bases and J 3 bases, leaving 8 bases between the germline ends. There are 13 residues in the CDR3. CDR1 and CDR2 from the germline V gene are SGHNT and YYREEE (reference sequence). Here the CDR3 DNA reads TGTGCCAGCAGCCCTCCGGGCTACAATGAGCAGTTCTTC. It encodes CASSPPGYNEQFF.

V gene TRBV7-3 combines with J gene TRBJ2-5, with 10 bases identical to TRBD1. Germline assignment: CDR1 SGHTA and CDR2 FQGTGA. The ends lost 5 bases at V and 2 bases at J; junction bases unmatched: 5. The CDR3 sequence is 15 residues long. The CDR3, as DNA: TGTGCCAGCAGCAGGACAGGGGGAATGCAAGAGACCCAGTACTTC. As protein: CASSRTGGMQETQYF.